The 18 T cell receptor beta chains listed next were all sequenced from one sample in a study of T cells after yellow fever vaccination. From the 5' RACE reads, TCRdb called clonotypes with MiXCR, one entry per CDR3 protein. The table lists some 250,000 distinct CDR3 sequences, roughly 3.5% of them singletons. The input for sequencing was PBMCs, taken 15 days after the yellow fever booster vaccination. The receptors were gathered from a man between 18 and 29 years old who received the YFV17D yellow fever vaccine.

This clonotype was counted at least ten times. The rearrangement uses TRBV30 and TRBJ1-2; no reliable D call. Between the trimmed V and J ends, which lost 3 bases and 8 bases, there was a span of 13 bases. Germline CDR1 and CDR2: GTSNPN and SVGIG (reference sequence). This CDR3 has 12 amino acids. The CDR3 nucleotides read TGTGCCTGGAGCCCTCAGGCGGGGGGCTACACCTTC. This gives the protein CAWSPQAGGYTF.

This sequence joins TRBV7-8 and TRBJ1-2; D unclear. CDR3 length: 15 residues. V gave up 2 bases and J gave up 2 bases, with 12 bases separating them. Germline assignment: CDR1 SGHVS and CDR2 FQNEAQ. This chain's CDR3 is CASSLSAARNYGYTF. DNA for the CDR3: TGTGCCAGCAGCTTATCGGCAGCCCGGAACTATGGCTACACCTTC.

This clonotype came up a few times. The chain combines TRBV7-2 with TRBJ1-6; 7 nucleotides line up with TRBD1. The V gene's germline CDR1 is SGHTA and CDR2 FQGNSA. This CDR3 contains 16 residues. V lost 3 bases, J lost 7 bases, and 9 bases stayed unmatched. The CDR3 loop reads CASSFPGRGFNSPLHF. The CDR3, as DNA: TGTGCCAGCAGCTTTCCCGGCAGGGGGTTCAATTCACCCCTCCACTTT.

This clonotype was found a few times. This chain uses TRBV15 with TRBJ2-7; tentatively, D is TRBD1 or TRBD2 (5 bases each). The CDR3 contains 16 residues. V dropped 3 bases and J dropped 0 bases, with 15 bases sitting between them. Germline-derived CDR1 and CDR2 are LNHNV and YYDKDF (reference sequence). The CDR3 coding sequence is TGTGCCACCAGCAGGTCAGGGAGCACGAGCTCCTACGAGCAGTACTTC. Translation: CATSRSGSTSSYEQYF.

This clonotype occurred many times. This chain joins TRBV5-8 and TRBJ2-7; D may be TRBD1 (5 bases). Germline CDR1 SGHTS, CDR2 YDEGEE. Between the trimmed V and J ends, which lost 0 bases and 10 bases, there was a span of 17 bases. The CDR3 has 14 residues. The CDR3 sequence: CASSLALGDSRQYV. The DNA of the CDR3 is TGTGCCAGCAGCTTGGCCCTAGGGGATTCCCGCCAGTACGTC.

This clonotype was seen many times. The chain carries TRBV19 and TRBJ1-5; 12 nucleotides agree with TRBD1. With 3 bases clipped from V and 2 bases from J, the junction kept 5 bases outside the gene matches. Germline values: CDR1 LNHDA, CDR2 SQIVND (reference sequence). The CDR3 is made up of 17 amino acids. CDR3: CASSMGQGAGGNQPQHF. The CDR3 bases are TGTGCCAGTAGTATGGGACAGGGGGCAGGCGGCAATCAGCCCCAGCATTTT. Together with reference TRBV19 and TRBJ1-5, the CDR3 gives the full variable domain: DGGITQSPKYLFRKEGQNVTLSCEQNLNHDAMYWYRQDPGQGLRLIYYSQIVNDFQKGDIAEGYSVSREKKESFPLTVTSAQKNPTAFYLCASSMGQGAGGNQPQHFGDGTRLSIL.

The rearrangement links TRBV10-3 to TRBJ1-5, with D uncertain. Trimming removed 3 bases at V and 6 bases at J, with 9 bases between. There are 13 residues in the CDR3. Germline-derived CDR1 and CDR2 are ENHRY and SYGVKD. The CDR3 DNA sequence: TGTGCCATCAGTGAACTCCCAGGTCAGCCCCAGCATTTT. This codes for CAISELPGQPQHF.

At least ten counts were recorded for this clonotype. The chain carries TRBV7-9 and TRBJ2-5; D perhaps matches TRBD2 (6 bases). The CDR3 is made up of 14 amino acids. Trimming took 3 bases from V and 4 from J, leaving 12 bases between them. Germline CDR1 reads SEHNR; CDR2 reads FQNEAQ (reference sequence). This chain's CDR3 is CASSFRDWGETQYF. The DNA for the CDR3 is TGTGCCAGCAGCTTTCGGGACTGGGGAGAGACCCAGTACTTC.

This clonotype was counted at least ten times. This chain connects TRBV7-2 to TRBJ2-5; 9 nucleotides line up with TRBD2. The V gene's germline CDR1 is SGHTA and CDR2 FQGNSA. Trimming took 5 bases from V and 5 from J; bases not matched to a gene: 6. The length of the CDR3 is 14 residues. The CDR3 sequence is CASSRGGASETQYF. DNA of the CDR3: TGTGCCAGCAGCCGCGGGGGGGCCAGTGAGACCCAGTACTTC.

This clonotype was seen ten or more times. The V and J genes are TRBV19 and TRBJ1-1; D not certain. Trimming took 1 base from V and 0 from J, leaving 6 bases between them. Germline CDR1 and CDR2: LNHDA and SQIVND (reference sequence). The CDR3 sequence is 14 residues long. As DNA, the CDR3 is TGTGCCAGTAGTATAGCTGGCTTGAACACTGAAGCTTTCTTT. Translation gives CASSIAGLNTEAFF.

This clonotype showed up many times. This chain links TRBV11-2 with TRBJ1-5; 8 nucleotides agree with TRBD1. V shed 5 bases, J shed 1 base, and the junction held 4 bases outside the gene matches. CDR1 is SGHAT and CDR2 is FQNNGV in the germline V gene. The CDR3 is 15 amino acids. CDR3 sequence reads: CASSPWTGSNQPQHF. In DNA, the CDR3 is TGTGCCAGCAGCCCGTGGACAGGGAGCAATCAGCCCCAGCATTTT.

This clonotype showed up many times. The V call is TRBV29-1, the J call TRBJ2-7; perhaps D is TRBD1 or TRBD2 (6 bases each). Trimming pared 8 bases from V and 3 bases from J, leaving 14 bases between. This CDR3 comprises 12 residues. CDR1 and CDR2 from the germline V gene are SQVTM and ANQGSEA. The CDR3 nucleotides read TGCAGCTTCACAAGGGGGGTCTACGAGCAGTACTTC. This gives the protein CSFTRGVYEQYF.

The chain carries TRBV6-6 and TRBJ1-2, with TRBD1 as a possible D gene (5 bases). The germline gives CDR1 MNHNY, CDR2 SVGAGI (reference sequence). The CDR3 sequence is 11 residues long. V was clipped by 2 bases and J by 7 bases, with 5 bases between them. The CDR3 sequence: CASSYGGGYTF. CDR3 nucleotide sequence: TGTGCCAGCAGTTACGGGGGTGGCTACACCTTC.

This clonotype was counted many times. The V gene is TRBV14, the J gene TRBJ1-6; D is possibly TRBD1 (5 bases). CDR1 is SGHDN, CDR2 FVKESK, per germline. V lost 5 bases and J lost 14, with 13 bases in between. This CDR3 comprises 12 residues. The DNA of the CDR3 is TGTGCCAGCAGCTCTGCCGGGGCGACCCTCCACTTT. Amino acids: CASSSAGATLHF. Based on the CDR3 plus reference TRBV14 and TRBJ1-6, the full variable domain is EAGVTQFPSHSVIEKGQTVTLRCDPISGHDNLYWYRRVMGKEIKFLLHFVKESKQDESGMPNNRFLAERTGGTYSTLKVQPAELEDSGVYFCASSSAGATLHFGNGTRLTVT.

This clonotype appeared many times. The V gene is TRBV5-1, the J gene TRBJ1-3; D ambiguous. Trimming stripped 0 bases from V and 4 bases from J, with 5 bases between. Germline CDR1 reads SGHRS; CDR2 reads YFSETQ. The CDR3 is 13 residues long. CDR3 nucleotides: TGCGCCAGCAGCTTGGTTGCAGGAAACACCATATATTTT. Translated: CASSLVAGNTIYF. The full variable domain, completed using reference TRBV5-1 and TRBJ1-3, is KAGVTQTPRYLIKTRGQQVTLSCSPISGHRSVSWYQQTPGQGLQFLFEYFSETQRNKGNFPGRFSGRQFSNSRSEMNVSTLELGDSALYLCASSLVAGNTIYFGEGSWLTVV.

This clonotype was counted many times. The chain joins TRBV10-3 to TRBJ1-3, with D unclear. From germline, CDR1 is ENHRY and CDR2 SYGVKD. The CDR3 totals 16 residues. Deletions cut 5 bases from V and 0 bases from J, with 14 bases between. The CDR3 nucleotides read TGTGCCATCAGTCCCCTTTGGGGAGACTCTGGAAACACCATATATTTT. This gives the protein CAISPLWGDSGNTIYF.

This clonotype was seen ten or more times. The CDR3 coding sequence is TGTGCCAGCAGCCCTTCGCCCCTCTCGGGAGATACGCAGTATTTT. This encodes CASSPSPLSGDTQYF. V and J are TRBV7-2 and TRBJ2-3, with D unresolved. V lost 5 bases, J lost 5 bases, and 17 bases lay in between. The length of the CDR3 is 15 residues. Per germline, CDR1 SGHTA and CDR2 FQGNSA. Full variable domain (missing parts from reference TRBV7-2 and TRBJ2-3): GAGVSQSPSNKVTEKGKDVELRCDPISGHTALYWYRQSLGQGLEFLIYFQGNSAPDKSGLPSDRFSAERTGGSVSTLTIQRTQQEDSAVYLCASSPSPLSGDTQYFGPGTRLTVL.

This clonotype was seen at least ten times. The chain couples TRBV7-9 to TRBJ2-3, with D perhaps TRBD2 (6 bases). The germline gives CDR1 SEHNR, CDR2 FQNEAQ (reference sequence). Deletions cut 5 bases from V and 2 bases from J, with 14 bases between. CDR3 length equals 15 residues. The CDR3 region has the DNA TGTGCCAGCAGCCCCCGGGGAGGATACACAGATACGCAGTATTTT. Translating it yields CASSPRGGYTDTQYF.